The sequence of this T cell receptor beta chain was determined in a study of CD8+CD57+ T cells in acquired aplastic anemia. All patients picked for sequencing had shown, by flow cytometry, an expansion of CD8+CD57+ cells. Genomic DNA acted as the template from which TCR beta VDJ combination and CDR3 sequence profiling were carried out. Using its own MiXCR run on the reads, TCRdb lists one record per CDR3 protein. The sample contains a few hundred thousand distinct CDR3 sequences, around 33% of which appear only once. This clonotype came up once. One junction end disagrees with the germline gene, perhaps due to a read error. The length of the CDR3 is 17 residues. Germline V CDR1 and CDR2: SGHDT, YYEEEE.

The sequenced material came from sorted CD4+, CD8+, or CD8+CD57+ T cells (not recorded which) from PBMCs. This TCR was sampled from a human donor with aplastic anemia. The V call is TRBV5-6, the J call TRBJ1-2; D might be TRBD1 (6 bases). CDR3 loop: CANSNGFRTASNYGYTF. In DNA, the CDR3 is TGTGCCAACAGCAACGGATTTAGGACAGCTTCTAACTATGGCTACACCTTC.